Each of the 31 T cell receptor beta chains below was sequenced from the same sample in a study of PD-1 blockade in classical Hodgkin lymphoma. Time point given: newly diagnosed, previously untreated cHL patient sample. After PBMCs were thawed, their CD8+ T cells were isolated by magnetic negative selection. The method was immunoSEQ multiplex PCR; TCRdb's version includes in-frame clones alone and lacks a portion of them. Here the sample spans 2,000 to 2,500 clones, over 65% being singletons. The sequenced sample consisted of CD8+ T cells from blood. The receptors come from a human donor with classical Hodgkin lymphoma.

The chain has TRBV14 and TRBJ2-3, with 7 positions matching TRBD1. The CDR3 sequence is 16 residues long. With 1 base clipped from V and 4 bases from J, the junction kept 8 bases outside the gene matches. Germline loops: CDR1 SGHDN, CDR2 FVKESK. CDR3 in amino acids: CASSQVIRQGSDTQYF. CDR3 bases: TGTGCCAGCAGCCAAGTCATCAGACAGGGATCAGATACGCAGTATTTT.

The chain couples TRBV4-1 to TRBJ1-3, with 7 bases aligning to TRBD1. V dropped 2 bases and J dropped 0; count of bases not matched to a gene: 4. CDR1 is MGHRA and CDR2 is YSYEKL in the germline V gene. The CDR3 totals 16 residues. The chain's CDR3 is CASSQIGTVSGNTIYF. DNA for the CDR3: TGCGCCAGCAGCCAAATCGGGACAGTCTCTGGAAACACCATATATTTT.

This chain links TRBV27 with TRBJ1-1, with 7 bases lining up with TRBD1. The CDR3 consists of 15 residues. Germline-derived CDR1 and CDR2 are MNHEY and SMNVEV (reference sequence). The V gene end was trimmed by 5 bases and the J gene end by 1 base; junction bases not matched to a gene: 7. Written as DNA, the CDR3 is TGTGCCAGCAGTCAGGGGGTGGAACGGAACACTGAAGCTTTCTTT. As protein: CASSQGVERNTEAFF.

This clone has a handful of counts. V is TRBV5-1 and J is TRBJ1-2; D is possibly TRBD1 (5 bases). Germline V CDR1 and CDR2: SGHRS, YFSETQ. V lost 3 bases and J lost 2, with 8 bases in between. The CDR3 has 13 amino acids. The CDR3 sequence: CASSSGENYGYTF. The CDR3 DNA reads TGCGCCAGCAGCTCGGGGGAGAACTATGGCTACACCTTC. Filled out from reference TRBV5-1 and TRBJ1-2, the complete variable domain reads KAGVTQTPRYLIKTRGQQVTLSCSPISGHRSVSWYQQTPGQGLQFLFEYFSETQRNKGNFPGRFSGRQFSNSRSEMNVSTLELGDSALYLCASSSGENYGYTFGSGTRLTVV.

This chain links TRBV20-1 with TRBJ2-1; no clear D gene. Germline values: CDR1 DFQATT, CDR2 SNEGSKA (reference sequence). This CDR3 has 11 amino acids. Trimming pared 1 base from V and 9 bases from J, leaving 7 bases between. CDR3 sequence: CSARGVTEQFF. In DNA, the CDR3 is TGCAGTGCTAGAGGGGTAACTGAGCAGTTCTTC.

The chain uses TRBV6-1 and TRBJ2-1; weak D call: TRBD1 (6 bases). CDR1 and CDR2 (germline): MNHNS, SASEGT. This CDR3 comprises 15 residues. Trimming pared 2 bases from V and 2 bases from J, leaving 10 bases between. The DNA of the CDR3 is TGTGCCAGCAGTGAATCTACAGGGACCTACAATGAGCAGTTCTTC. It encodes CASSESTGTYNEQFF.

V usage is TRBV7-9 and J usage is TRBJ1-5; D uncertain. V lost 5 bases and J lost 3, with 11 bases in between. CDR1 is SEHNR, CDR2 FQNEAQ, per germline (reference sequence). The CDR3 totals 14 residues. The CDR3 protein is CASSPTDTNQPQHF. For the CDR3, the DNA is TGTGCCAGCAGCCCGACTGACACCAATCAGCCCCAGCATTTT.

The rearrangement uses TRBV2 and TRBJ2-3, with D perhaps matching TRBD2 (6 bases). This CDR3 is 16 amino acids long. Trimming took off 7 bases at V and 2 bases at J, with 19 bases between the two ends. Germline CDR1 and CDR2: SNHLY and FYNNEI. CDR3 sequence: CASTTPGGGVTDTQYF. As DNA, the CDR3 is TGTGCCAGCACCACCCCCGGTGGCGGGGTCACAGATACGCAGTATTTT.

This clone was found a few times. The CDR3 nucleotides are TGTGCCAGCAGCCAATCCTCCTACGAGCAGTACTTC. It translates to CASSQSSYEQYF. The gene calls are TRBV7-2 and TRBJ2-7; the D is unclear. V lost 5 bases and J lost 0, with 5 bases in between. The CDR3 length is 12 residues. The germline V gene encodes CDR1 SGHTA and CDR2 FQGNSA.

The gene calls are TRBV30 and TRBJ1-1; 8 positions agree with TRBD1. CDR1 is GTSNPN, CDR2 SVGIG, per germline (reference sequence). This CDR3 has 15 residues. V shed 0 bases and J 1 base; nucleotides not matched to a gene: 4. CDR3 residues: CAWSVPGQGNTEAFF. The CDR3 DNA reads as TGTGCCTGGAGTGTACCTGGACAGGGGAACACTGAAGCTTTCTTT.

This clone was recorded a few times. J is TRBJ1-5 and V is TRBV6-1, with 12 bases lining up with TRBD1. The CDR3 loop spans 15 amino acids. Germline-derived CDR1 and CDR2 are MNHNS and SASEGT. The V gene end was trimmed by 6 bases and the J gene end by 6 bases; junction bases not matched to a gene: 6. CDR3 bases: TGTGCCAGCAGCGAGGGGACAGGGGGCAGTCAGCCCCAGCATTTT. This translates into CASSEGTGGSQPQHF.

This chain joins TRBV11-2 and TRBJ2-7; D gene uncertain. CDR1 SGHAT and CDR2 FQNNGV come from the germline V gene. This CDR3 contains 16 residues. V gave up 4 bases and J gave up 5 bases, with 21 bases separating them. CDR3 DNA: TGTGCCAGCAGCTCCCCATTGAGGTCAGCCTATGACGAGCAGTACTTC. Protein sequence: CASSSPLRSAYDEQYF.

V and J are TRBV7-9 and TRBJ2-1, with a weak D call TRBD1 (5 bases). CDR1 is SEHNR, CDR2 FQNEAQ, per germline (reference sequence). The germline V and J ends were trimmed by 5 bases and 6 bases, with 14 bases remaining between them. The CDR3 is 14 amino acids. CDR3 amino acids: CASSNRIGANEQFF. In DNA form, the CDR3 reads TGTGCCAGCAGCAATAGGATAGGGGCCAATGAGCAGTTCTTC.

The chain uses TRBV6-6 and TRBJ2-5; D remains ambiguous. Looked up from germline, CDR1 is MNHNY and CDR2 is SVGAGI (reference sequence). Trimming removed 0 bases at V and 4 bases at J, with 3 bases between. The CDR3 sequence is 12 residues long. The CDR3 nucleotides are TGTGCCAGCAGTTACTCGACAGAGACCCAGTACTTC. It encodes CASSYSTETQYF.

This clone has more than one count but fewer than ten. V gene TRBV7-8 combines with J gene TRBJ2-1, with D unresolved. Trimming pared 4 bases from V and 4 bases from J, leaving 11 bases between. The CDR3 loop spans 14 amino acids. In germline, CDR1 is SGHVS, CDR2 FQNEAQ. The CDR3 nucleotides read TGTGCCAGCAGCTGGGCAGATAGTTACAATGAGCAGTTCTTC. It specifies CASSWADSYNEQFF.

The chain combines TRBV2 with TRBJ2-2; 7 bases line up with TRBD2. Germline V lookup: CDR1 SNHLY, CDR2 FYNNEI. V shed 7 bases, J shed 9 bases, and the junction held 2 bases outside the gene matches. The CDR3 is 11 residues long. In DNA, the CDR3 is TGTGCCAGCAACGGGGGGAGGGAGCTGTTTTTT. Translated, it gives CASNGGRELFF.

This chain uses TRBV5-1 with TRBJ1-5; D not resolved. V shed 1 base and J shed 6 bases, with 14 bases lying between them. This CDR3 has 15 residues. Germline-derived CDR1 and CDR2 are SGHRS and YFSETQ. The chain's CDR3 is CASSLTGGTRQPQHF. The DNA for the CDR3 is TGCGCCAGCAGCTTGACGGGAGGAACTCGTCAGCCCCAGCATTTT.

This chain links TRBV2 with TRBJ2-3, with 9 bases lining up with TRBD1. The germline V gene has CDR1 SNHLY and CDR2 FYNNEI. V lost 1 base and J lost 4; bases outside the gene matches: 0. The CDR3 is made up of 14 amino acids. DNA for the CDR3: TGTGCCAGCAGTGAAGGGACAGGGGCAGATACGCAGTATTTT. Its protein is CASSEGTGADTQYF.

In this sample, this clone turned up a few times. This chain uses TRBV28 with TRBJ1-1; TRBD1 matches at 8 bases. The germline V gene has CDR1 MDHEN and CDR2 SYDVKM. The CDR3 runs 19 residues. The J segment lost 5 bases and the V segment lost 4 bases, leaving 21 bases of the junction unmatched. In DNA, the CDR3 is TGTGCCAGCAGTTGGCCCCCCGGCGCGGGCAGGGGGCGAAGAACTGAAGCTTTCTTT. It yields the protein CASSWPPGAGRGRRTEAFF. The variable domain in full, with the rest retrieved from reference TRBV28 and TRBJ1-1, is DVKVTQSSRYLVKRTGEKVFLECVQDMDHENMFWYRQDPGLGLRLIYFSYDVKMKEKGDIPEGYSVSREKKERFSLILESASTNQTSMYLCASSWPPGAGRGRRTEAFFGQGTRLTVV.

The CDR3 DNA sequence: TGTGCCAGCAGCTTGGGCAGGGAGGTTGCCTACGAGCAGTACTTC. Translating gives CASSLGREVAYEQYF. This chain links TRBV5-8 with TRBJ2-7, with D perhaps matching TRBD2 (6 bases). The CDR3 runs to 15 residues. CDR1 SGHTS and CDR2 YDEGEE come from the germline V gene. Trimming cost V 0 bases and J 2 bases, with 12 bases left between them.

The rearrangement uses TRBV2 and TRBJ2-7; D is unresolved. Trimming left V 5 bases short and J 5 bases short, with 19 bases between. The germline V gene encodes CDR1 SNHLY and CDR2 FYNNEI. The CDR3 is 15 amino acids. CDR3 sequence (DNA): TGTGCCAGCAGTCACACTTACACGAGGTTCCACGAGCAGTACTTC. It encodes CASSHTYTRFHEQYF.

The chain links TRBV7-2 to TRBJ2-1; 7 bases are shared with TRBD2. Germline V gene lookup returns CDR1 SGHTA and CDR2 FQGNSA. Trimming cost V 6 bases and J 10 bases; bases outside gene matches: 3. The CDR3 contains 11 residues. The CDR3 DNA follows: TGTGCCAGCAGATTCGGGGGGGAGCAGTTCTTC. Translating gives CASRFGGEQFF.

The chain combines TRBV7-9 with TRBJ2-7; 7 bases line up with TRBD1. J lost 3 bases, V lost 5 bases, and 4 bases had no gene match. This CDR3 contains 13 residues. Germline V gene data show CDR1 as SEHNR and CDR2 as FQNEAQ (reference sequence). The CDR3 loop reads CASSARDSYEQYF. The CDR3 DNA reads TGTGCCAGCAGCGCTAGGGACAGCTACGAGCAGTACTTC. Full variable domain (outside the CDR3, taken from reference TRBV7-9 and TRBJ2-7): DTGVSQNPRHKITKRGQNVTFRCDPISEHNRLYWYRQTLGQGPEFLTYFQNEAQLEKSRLLSDRFSAERPKGSFSTLEIQRTEQGDSAMYLCASSARDSYEQYFGPGTRLTVT.

V is TRBV2 and J is TRBJ1-1; weak D call: TRBD1 (6 bases). V gave up 1 base and J gave up 4 bases, with 13 bases separating them. The germline gives CDR1 SNHLY, CDR2 FYNNEI. The CDR3 runs 15 residues. CDR3 sequence: CASSEVRGASTEAFF. Here the CDR3 DNA reads TGTGCCAGCAGTGAAGTCCGGGGGGCCTCCACTGAAGCTTTCTTT.

This sequence joins TRBV7-2 and TRBJ1-2, with unresolved D. Per germline, CDR1 SGHTA and CDR2 FQGNSA. The V gene lost 5 bases and the J gene lost 3 bases, with 13 bases spanning the gap. The CDR3 contains 14 residues. CDR3: CASSPRERDYGYTF. In DNA form, the CDR3 reads TGTGCCAGCAGCCCCCGGGAAAGGGACTATGGCTACACCTTC.

The chain is built from TRBV5-1 and TRBJ2-7, with 10 bases lining up with TRBD1. J lost 2 bases, V lost 3 bases, and 2 bases had no gene match. This CDR3 comprises 14 residues. Germline assignment: CDR1 SGHRS and CDR2 YFSETQ. This chain's CDR3 is CASSWGTGAYEQYF. Written as DNA, the CDR3 is TGCGCCAGCAGCTGGGGGACAGGGGCCTACGAGCAGTACTTC. Drawing the rest from reference TRBV5-1 and TRBJ2-7, the complete variable domain is KAGVTQTPRYLIKTRGQQVTLSCSPISGHRSVSWYQQTPGQGLQFLFEYFSETQRNKGNFPGRFSGRQFSNSRSEMNVSTLELGDSALYLCASSWGTGAYEQYFGPGTRLTVT.

This clone was counted a single time. The V and J genes are TRBV6-4 and TRBJ2-3, with 11 bases identical to TRBD2. Germline V gives CDR1 MRHNA, CDR2 SNTAGT. Trimming at V came to 6 bases and at J to 4 bases, leaving 6 bases not matched to a gene. This CDR3 is built from 15 residues. CDR3: CASSPLAGGPDTQYF. The CDR3 region has the DNA TGTGCCAGCAGCCCGTTAGCGGGAGGGCCAGATACGCAGTATTTT.

The chain employs TRBV25-1 and TRBJ1-2, with 9 positions matching TRBD1. J was trimmed by 10 bases and V by 5 bases; bases with no gene match: 8. Germline V gene lookup returns CDR1 MGHDK and CDR2 SYGVNS. The CDR3 spans 13 residues. Here the CDR3 DNA reads TGTGCCAGCAGTACCCGGGACAGGGCATCCTACACCTTC. This codes for CASSTRDRASYTF.

The chain joins TRBV21-1 to TRBJ1-5. TRBV21-1 is given as a pseudogene. This CDR3 is 16 amino acids long. The CDR3, as DNA: TGTGCCAGCAGATTCCCGCTACATTGGCATCATCAGCCCCAGCATTTT. Its translation is CASRFPLHWHHQPQHF.

The gene calls are TRBV11-3 and TRBJ2-5; maybe TRBD2 (6 bases). Germline CDR1 is SGHNT and CDR2 is YENEEA. This CDR3 is 14 amino acids long. The V and J ends lost 5 bases and 0 bases respectively, with 10 bases between them. CDR3 coding DNA: TGTGCCAGCAGCCTAGCGACGGACCAAGAGACCCAGTACTTC. The encoded protein is CASSLATDQETQYF.

This chain joins TRBV7-2 and TRBJ2-3, with 12 positions matching TRBD2. The CDR3 totals 15 residues. After removal of 5 bases from V and 3 bases from J, the junction contained 3 bases not matched to a gene. Germline CDR1 reads SGHTA; CDR2 reads FQGNSA. Here the CDR3 DNA reads TGTGCCAGCAGCGACGGACTAGCGGGGACAGATACGCAGTATTTT. This gives the protein CASSDGLAGTDTQYF. The variable domain in full, with the rest retrieved from reference TRBV7-2 and TRBJ2-3, is GAGVSQSPSNKVTEKGKDVELRCDPISGHTALYWYRQSLGQGLEFLIYFQGNSAPDKSGLPSDRFSAERTGGSVSTLTIQRTQQEDSAVYLCASSDGLAGTDTQYFGPGTRLTVL.